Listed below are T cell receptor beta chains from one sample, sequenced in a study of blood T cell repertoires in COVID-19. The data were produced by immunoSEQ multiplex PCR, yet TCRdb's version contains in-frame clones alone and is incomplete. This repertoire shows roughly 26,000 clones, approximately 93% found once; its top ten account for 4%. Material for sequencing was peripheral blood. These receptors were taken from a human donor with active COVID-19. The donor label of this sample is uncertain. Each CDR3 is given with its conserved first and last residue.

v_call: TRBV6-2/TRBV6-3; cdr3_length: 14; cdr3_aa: CASSPQLNTGELFF
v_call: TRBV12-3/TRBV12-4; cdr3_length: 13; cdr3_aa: CASRGGLAGELFF
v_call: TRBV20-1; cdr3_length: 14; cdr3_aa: CSASDMATTDTQYF
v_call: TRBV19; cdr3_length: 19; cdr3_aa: CASTRGYRRAGETADTQYF
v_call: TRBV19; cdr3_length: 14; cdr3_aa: CASSHDNSNQPQHF
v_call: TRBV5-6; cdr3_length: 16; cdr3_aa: CASSLDRTGVNYGYTF
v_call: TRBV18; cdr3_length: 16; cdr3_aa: CASSPNDRVAGNTIYF
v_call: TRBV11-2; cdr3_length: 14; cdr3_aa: CASNRQGRNEKLFF
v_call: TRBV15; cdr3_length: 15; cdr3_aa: CATSREGQGSEKLFF
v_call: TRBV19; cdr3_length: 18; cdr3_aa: CASSHLGQGDSGANVLTF
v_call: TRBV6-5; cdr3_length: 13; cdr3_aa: CASSSGTTNEQFF
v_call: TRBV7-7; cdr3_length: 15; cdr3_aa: CASSLARGGTGELFF
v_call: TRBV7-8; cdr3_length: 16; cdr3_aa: CASSLGVEQGNQPQHF
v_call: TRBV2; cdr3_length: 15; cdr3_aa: CASSEGQGLYYEQYF
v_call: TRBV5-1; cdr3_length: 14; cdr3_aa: CASSEGGGANEQFF
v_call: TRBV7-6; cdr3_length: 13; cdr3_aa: CASSLGDPDTQYF
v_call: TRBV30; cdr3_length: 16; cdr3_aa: CALLGRGRATNEKLFF
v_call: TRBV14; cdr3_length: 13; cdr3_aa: CASSQLQGSEAFF
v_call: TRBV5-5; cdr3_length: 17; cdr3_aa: CASSLGEASGRTDTQYF
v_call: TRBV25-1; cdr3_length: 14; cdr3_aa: CASSEPGQASPLHF
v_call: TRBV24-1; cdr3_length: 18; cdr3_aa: CATSAGRGGSRGTGELFF
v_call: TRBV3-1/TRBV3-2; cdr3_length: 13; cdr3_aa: CASRTSGGATQYF
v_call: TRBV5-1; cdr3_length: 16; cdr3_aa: CASSLATGLGSDTQYF
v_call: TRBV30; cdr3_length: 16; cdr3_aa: CAWSLEAGLVINEQFF
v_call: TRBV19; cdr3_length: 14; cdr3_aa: CASSIDGSGGEQFF
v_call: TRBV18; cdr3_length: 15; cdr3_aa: CASSPRDTRYNEQFF
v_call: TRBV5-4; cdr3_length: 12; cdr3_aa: CASSWTSNEQFF
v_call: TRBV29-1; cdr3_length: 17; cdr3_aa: CSALRLAGGGVTDTQYF
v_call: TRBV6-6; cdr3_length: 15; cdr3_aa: CASSVRQGGLYGYTF
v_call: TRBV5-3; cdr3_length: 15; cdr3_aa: CARNPNREAKNIQYF
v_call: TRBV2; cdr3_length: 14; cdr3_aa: CASSEALQGGAQHF
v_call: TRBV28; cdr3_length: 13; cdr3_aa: CASSSGRAYEQYF
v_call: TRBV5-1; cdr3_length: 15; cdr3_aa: CASSLRGQGTDTQYF